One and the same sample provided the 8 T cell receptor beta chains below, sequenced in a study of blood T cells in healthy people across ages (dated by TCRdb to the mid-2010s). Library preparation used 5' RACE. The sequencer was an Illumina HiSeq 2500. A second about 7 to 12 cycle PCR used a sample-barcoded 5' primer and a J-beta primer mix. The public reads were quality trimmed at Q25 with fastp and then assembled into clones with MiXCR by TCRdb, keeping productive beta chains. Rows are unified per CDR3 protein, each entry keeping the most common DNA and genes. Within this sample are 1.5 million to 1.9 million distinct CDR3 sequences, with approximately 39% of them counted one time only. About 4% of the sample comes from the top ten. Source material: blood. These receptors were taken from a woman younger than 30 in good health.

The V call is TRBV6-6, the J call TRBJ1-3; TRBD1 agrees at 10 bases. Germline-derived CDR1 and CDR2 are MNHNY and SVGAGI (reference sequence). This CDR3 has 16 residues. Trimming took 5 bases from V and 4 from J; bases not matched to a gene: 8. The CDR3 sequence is CASSSTGTGDGNTIYF. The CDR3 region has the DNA TGTGCCAGCAGTAGCACCGGGACAGGGGACGGAAACACCATATATTTT.

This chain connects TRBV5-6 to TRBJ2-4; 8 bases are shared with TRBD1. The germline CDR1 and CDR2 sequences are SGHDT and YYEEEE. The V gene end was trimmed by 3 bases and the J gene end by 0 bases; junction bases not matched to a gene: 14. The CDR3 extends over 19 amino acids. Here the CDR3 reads CASSSEFEGQGPAKNIQYF. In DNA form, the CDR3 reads TGTGCCAGCAGCTCGGAATTCGAAGGACAGGGCCCAGCCAAAAACATTCAGTACTTC.

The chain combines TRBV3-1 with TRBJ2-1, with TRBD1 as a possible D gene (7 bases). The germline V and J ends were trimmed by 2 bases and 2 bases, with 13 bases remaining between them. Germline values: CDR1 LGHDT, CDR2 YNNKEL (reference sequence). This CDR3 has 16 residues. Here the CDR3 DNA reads TGTGCCAGCAGCCAAAGTTTCAGGGGGGCCTACAATGAGCAGTTCTTC. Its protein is CASSQSFRGAYNEQFF.

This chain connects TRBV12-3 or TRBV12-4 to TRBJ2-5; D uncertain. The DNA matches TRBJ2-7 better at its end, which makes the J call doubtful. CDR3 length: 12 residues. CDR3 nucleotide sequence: TGTGCCAGCAGTCGGAACCATTACGAGCAGTACTTC. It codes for CASSRNHYEQYF.

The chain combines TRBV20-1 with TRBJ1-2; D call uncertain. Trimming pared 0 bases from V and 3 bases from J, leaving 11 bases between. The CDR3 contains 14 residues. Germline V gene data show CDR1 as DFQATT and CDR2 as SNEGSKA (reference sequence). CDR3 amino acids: CSARDVGGHYGYTF. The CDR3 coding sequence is TGCAGTGCTAGAGATGTGGGCGGACACTATGGCTACACCTTC.

CDR3 sequence: CASSARSGRAYNEQFF. CDR3 DNA sequence: TGTGCCAGTAGTGCCCGTAGCGGGAGGGCTTACAATGAGCAGTTCTTC. The chain couples TRBV19 to TRBJ2-1; 11 nucleotides agree with TRBD2. The CDR3 has 16 residues. Germline CDR1 reads LNHDA; CDR2 reads SQIVND (reference sequence). The junction had 7 bases not matched to a gene; V was cut back by 5 bases and J by 4 bases. Based on the CDR3 plus reference TRBV19 and TRBJ2-1, the full variable domain is DGGITQSPKYLFRKEGQNVTLSCEQNLNHDAMYWYRQDPGQGLRLIYYSQIVNDFQKGDIAEGYSVSREKKESFPLTVTSAQKNPTAFYLCASSARSGRAYNEQFFGPGTRLTVL.

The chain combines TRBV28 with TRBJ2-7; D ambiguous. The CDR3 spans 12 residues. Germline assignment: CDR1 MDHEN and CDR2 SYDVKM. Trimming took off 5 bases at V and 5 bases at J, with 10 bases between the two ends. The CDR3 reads CASSAQSDEQYF. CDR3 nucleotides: TGTGCCAGCAGTGCCCAAAGCGACGAGCAGTACTTC.

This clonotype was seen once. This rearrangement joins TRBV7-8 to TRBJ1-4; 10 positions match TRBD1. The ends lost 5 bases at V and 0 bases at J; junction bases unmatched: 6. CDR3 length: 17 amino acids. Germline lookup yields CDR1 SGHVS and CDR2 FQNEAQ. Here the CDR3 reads CASSPRDRGTTNEKLFF. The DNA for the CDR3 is TGTGCCAGCAGCCCCCGGGACAGGGGAACAACTAATGAAAAACTGTTTTTT.